Reported below is one T cell receptor (beta chain). Trimming removed 1 base at V and 4 bases at J, with 11 bases between. The CDR3 totals 15 residues. Germline CDR1 reads SEHNR; CDR2 reads FQNEAQ (reference sequence). Every donor provided roughly 10 milliliters of peripheral blood. Isolation per sample recovered at least 7 million PBMCs. A second PCR of 7 to 11 cycles used a sample-barcoded 5' primer and a J-beta primer mix. One entry per CDR3 protein, called by TCRdb with MiXCR from the 5' RACE reads. Of 1.8 million or so distinct CDR3 sequences detected, more than 35% appear once; the ten largest clones hold around 23%. The sample originates from a study of blood T cells in healthy people across ages.

The source of this sequence is a human donor in good health. Sequenced: blood. The chain couples TRBV7-9 to TRBJ2-1, with D unclear. The CDR3 nucleotides are TGTGCCAGCAGCTTAGGGGTCAACAGATACAATGAGCAGTTCTTC. Translating it yields CASSLGVNRYNEQFF.